This T cell receptor (beta chain) was identified during a study of regulatory T cells in long-lasting Graves disease. Study-wide background: Under 3 months of antithyroid drugs had been taken by newly diagnosed Graves' patients. Study-wide findings and caveats: Persistent disease showed a preference for TRBV28, TRBJ1-2 and TRBJ2-5. Lower TCR diversity was seen in persistent Graves' patients than in newly diagnosed ones.

V dropped 4 bases and J dropped 5; count of bases not matched to a gene: 6. The CDR3 is 15 amino acids. The V gene's germline CDR1 is MDHEN and CDR2 SYDVKM. Time point denoted: newly diagnosed GD, antithyroid drugs for less than 3 months. PBMCs provided the RNA from which the TCR library was made. TCR beta libraries were built with iRepertoire HTBI primers and Arm-PCR of CDR3 regions. TCRdb re-derived calls from the multiplex PCR reads in MiXCR, one entry per CDR3 protein. The table has almost 450,000 distinct CDR3 sequences, roughly 15% seen once. This clonotype has at least ten counts. No antigen is known for it. The sample was also reused in another study, on T cells in Graves' hyperthyroidism and ophthalmopathy. This second study says: The study used the HTBI primer set for a first-round RT-PCR of the TCR CDR3.

This material consisted of peripheral blood mononuclear cells (PBMCs), taken at new diagnosis, from a patient treated with antithyroid drugs. The sequence came from a young woman with Graves disease. The rearrangement links TRBV28 to TRBJ2-1; 9 nucleotides agree with TRBD2. CDR3 region: CASSSAGGAHNEQFF. The CDR3 DNA sequence: TGTGCCAGCAGTTCGGCGGGAGGGGCCCACAATGAGCAGTTCTTC.